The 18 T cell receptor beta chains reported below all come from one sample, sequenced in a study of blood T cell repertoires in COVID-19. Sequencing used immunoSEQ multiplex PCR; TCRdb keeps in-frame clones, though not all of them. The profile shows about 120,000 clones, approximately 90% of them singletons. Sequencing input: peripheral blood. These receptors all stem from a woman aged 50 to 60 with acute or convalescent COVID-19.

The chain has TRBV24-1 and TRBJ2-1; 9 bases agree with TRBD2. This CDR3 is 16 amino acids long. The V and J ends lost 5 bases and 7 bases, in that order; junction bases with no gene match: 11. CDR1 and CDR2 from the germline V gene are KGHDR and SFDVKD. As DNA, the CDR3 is TGTGCCACCAGTGGGTCGCGGGAGGGCCGGAGAAATGAGCAGTTCTTC. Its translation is CATSGSREGRRNEQFF.

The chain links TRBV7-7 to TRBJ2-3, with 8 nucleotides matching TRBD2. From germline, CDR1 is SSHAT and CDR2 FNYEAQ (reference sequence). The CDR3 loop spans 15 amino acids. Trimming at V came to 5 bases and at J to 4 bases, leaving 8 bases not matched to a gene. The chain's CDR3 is CASSPSGRGADTQYF. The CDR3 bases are TGTGCCAGCAGCCCCAGCGGGAGAGGGGCAGATACGCAGTATTTT.

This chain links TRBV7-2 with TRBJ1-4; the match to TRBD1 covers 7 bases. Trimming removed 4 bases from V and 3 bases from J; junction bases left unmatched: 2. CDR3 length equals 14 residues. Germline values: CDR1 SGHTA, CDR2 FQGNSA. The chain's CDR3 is CASSSTGSNEKLFF. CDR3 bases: TGTGCCAGCAGCTCGACAGGGTCTAATGAAAAACTGTTTTTT.

The CDR3 spells CASSGQGARSPLHF. CDR3 nucleotide sequence: TGTGCCAGCAGCGGACAGGGGGCGCGTTCACCCCTCCACTTT. The rearrangement joins TRBV2 to TRBJ1-6, with 11 bases identical to TRBD1. This CDR3 is 14 amino acids long. CDR1 is SNHLY and CDR2 is FYNNEI in the germline V gene. With 6 bases clipped from V and 9 bases from J, the junction kept 4 bases outside the gene matches.

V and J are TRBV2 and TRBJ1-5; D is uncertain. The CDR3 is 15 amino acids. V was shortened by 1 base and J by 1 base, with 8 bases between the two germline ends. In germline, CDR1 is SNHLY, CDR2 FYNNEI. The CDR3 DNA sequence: TGTGCCAGCAGTGAAGGTGGGAGGAGCAATCAGCCCCAGCATTTT. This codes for CASSEGGRSNQPQHF.

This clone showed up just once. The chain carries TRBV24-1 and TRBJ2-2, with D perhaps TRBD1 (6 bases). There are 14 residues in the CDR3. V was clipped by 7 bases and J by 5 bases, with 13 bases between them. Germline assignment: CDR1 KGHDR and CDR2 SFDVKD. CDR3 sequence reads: CATSRGGGTGELFF. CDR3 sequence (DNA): TGTGCCACCAGCAGGGGTGGCGGGACCGGGGAGCTGTTTTTT.

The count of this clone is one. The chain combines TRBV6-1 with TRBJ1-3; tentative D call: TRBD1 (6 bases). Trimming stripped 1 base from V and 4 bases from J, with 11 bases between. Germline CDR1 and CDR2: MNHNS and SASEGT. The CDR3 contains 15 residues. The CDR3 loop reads CASSEGRGSGNTIYF. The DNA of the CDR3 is TGTGCCAGCAGTGAAGGCAGGGGATCCGGAAACACCATATATTTT.

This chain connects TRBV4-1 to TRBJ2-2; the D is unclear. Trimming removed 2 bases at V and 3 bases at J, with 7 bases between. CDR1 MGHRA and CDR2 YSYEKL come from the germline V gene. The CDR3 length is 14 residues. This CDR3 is CASSQPVHTGELFF. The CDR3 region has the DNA TGCGCCAGCAGCCAACCTGTTCACACCGGGGAGCTGTTTTTT.

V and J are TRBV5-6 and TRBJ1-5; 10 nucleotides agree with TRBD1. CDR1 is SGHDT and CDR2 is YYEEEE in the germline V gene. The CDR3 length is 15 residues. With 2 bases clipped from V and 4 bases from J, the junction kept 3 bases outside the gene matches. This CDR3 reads CASSLRTGGNQPQHF. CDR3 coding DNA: TGTGCCAGCAGCTTAAGGACAGGGGGAAATCAGCCCCAGCATTTT.

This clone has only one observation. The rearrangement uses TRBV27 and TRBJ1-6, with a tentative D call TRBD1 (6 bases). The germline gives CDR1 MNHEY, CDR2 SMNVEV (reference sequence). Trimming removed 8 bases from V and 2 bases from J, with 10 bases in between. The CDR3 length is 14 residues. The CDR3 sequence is CASRRDTYNSPLHF. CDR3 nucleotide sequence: TGTGCCAGCCGACGGGACACCTATAATTCACCCCTCCACTTT.

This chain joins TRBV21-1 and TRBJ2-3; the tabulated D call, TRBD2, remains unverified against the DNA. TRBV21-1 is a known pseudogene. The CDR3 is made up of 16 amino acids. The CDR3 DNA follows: TGTGCCAGCAGCAAAGGGAGCGGGAGCCAATTAGATACGCAGTATTTT. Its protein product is CASSKGSGSQLDTQYF.

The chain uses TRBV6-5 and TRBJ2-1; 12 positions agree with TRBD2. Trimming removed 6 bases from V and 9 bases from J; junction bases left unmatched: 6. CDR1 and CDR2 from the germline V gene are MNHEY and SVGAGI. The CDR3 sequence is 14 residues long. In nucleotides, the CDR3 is TGTGCCAGCAGCTCGACTAGCGGGAGATCTGAGCAGTTCTTC. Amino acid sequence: CASSSTSGRSEQFF.

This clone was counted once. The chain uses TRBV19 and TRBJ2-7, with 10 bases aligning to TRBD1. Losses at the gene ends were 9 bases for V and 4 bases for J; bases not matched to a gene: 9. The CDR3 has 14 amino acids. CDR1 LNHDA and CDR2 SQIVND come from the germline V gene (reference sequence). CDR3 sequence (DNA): TGTGCCAGCGCCCTCGACAGGGGGCCTTACGAGCAGTACTTC. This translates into CASALDRGPYEQYF.

This chain's CDR3 is CASSRPGGWETQYF. The CDR3 nucleotides are TGTGCCAGCAGCCGCCCCGGGGGTTGGGAGACCCAGTACTTC. V and J are TRBV28 and TRBJ2-5, with D tentatively TRBD2 (6 bases). This CDR3 comprises 14 residues. With 6 bases removed from V and 5 bases from J, the gap between germline ends came to 16 bases. Germline CDR1 reads MDHEN; CDR2 reads SYDVKM.

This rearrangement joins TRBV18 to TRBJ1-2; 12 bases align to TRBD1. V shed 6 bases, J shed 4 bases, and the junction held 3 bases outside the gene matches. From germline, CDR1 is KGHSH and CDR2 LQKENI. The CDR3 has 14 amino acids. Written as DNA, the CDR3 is TGTGCCAGCTCCCGGGACAGGGGGCCCTATGGCTACACCTTC. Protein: CASSRDRGPYGYTF.

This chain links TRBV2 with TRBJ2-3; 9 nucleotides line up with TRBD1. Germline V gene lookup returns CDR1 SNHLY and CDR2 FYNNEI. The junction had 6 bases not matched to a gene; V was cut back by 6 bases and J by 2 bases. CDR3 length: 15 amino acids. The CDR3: CASRRTGGTTDTQYF. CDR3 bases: TGTGCCAGCAGGCGCACAGGGGGCACCACAGATACGCAGTATTTT.

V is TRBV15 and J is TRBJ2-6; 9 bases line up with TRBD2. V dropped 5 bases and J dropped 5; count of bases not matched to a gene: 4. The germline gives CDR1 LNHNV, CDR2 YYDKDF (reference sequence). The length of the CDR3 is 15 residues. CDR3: CATSGGGVRANVLTF. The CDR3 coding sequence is TGTGCCACCAGCGGCGGGGGGGTACGGGCCAACGTCCTGACTTTC.

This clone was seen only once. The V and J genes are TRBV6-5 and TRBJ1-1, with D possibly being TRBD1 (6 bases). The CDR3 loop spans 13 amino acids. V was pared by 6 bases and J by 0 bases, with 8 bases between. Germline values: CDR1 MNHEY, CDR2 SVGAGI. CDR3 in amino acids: CASRQGMNTEAFF. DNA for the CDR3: TGTGCCAGCAGACAGGGCATGAACACTGAAGCTTTCTTT.